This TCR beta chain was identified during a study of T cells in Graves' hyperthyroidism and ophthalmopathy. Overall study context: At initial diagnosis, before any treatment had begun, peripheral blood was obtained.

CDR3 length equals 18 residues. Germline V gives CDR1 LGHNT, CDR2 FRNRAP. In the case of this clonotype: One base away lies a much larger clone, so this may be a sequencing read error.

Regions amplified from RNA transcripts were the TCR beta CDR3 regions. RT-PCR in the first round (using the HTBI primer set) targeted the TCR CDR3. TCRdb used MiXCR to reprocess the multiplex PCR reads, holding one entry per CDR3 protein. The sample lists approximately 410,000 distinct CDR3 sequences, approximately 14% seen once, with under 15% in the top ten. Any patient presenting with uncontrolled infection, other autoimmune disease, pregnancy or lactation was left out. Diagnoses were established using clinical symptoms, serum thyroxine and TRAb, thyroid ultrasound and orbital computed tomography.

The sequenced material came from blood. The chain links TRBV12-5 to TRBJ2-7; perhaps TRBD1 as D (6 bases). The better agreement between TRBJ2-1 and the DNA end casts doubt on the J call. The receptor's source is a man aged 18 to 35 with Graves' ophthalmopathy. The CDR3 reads CASGLVRLRTESSYEQFF. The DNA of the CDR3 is TGTGCTAGTGGTTTGGTACGCCTAAGGACAGAGAGCTCCTACGAGCAGTTCTTC.